The clone carrying this T cell receptor beta chain was found once. Its specificity is unknown. The CDR3 is 14 amino acids. CDR1 and CDR2 (germline): SQVTM, ANQGSEA. V trimming: 2 bases; J trimming: 5 bases; junction bases outside the gene matches: 3. Method: immunoSEQ multiplex PCR; TCRdb's copy keeps in-frame clones and lacks some. This sample has approximately 85,000 clones, with over 80% found just once. The sample belongs to a study of graft-versus-host responses after intestinal transplantation. For the study at large: Recipients had multivisceral, liver-intestinal, or isolated intestinal transplants. Induction with anti-thymocyte globulin, then tacrolimus and steroids for three to four years, was given to all recipients. The study, taken as a whole, reports: GvH clones turned up in recipient marrow; some had shown up first in ileum or blood.

The sample consisted of unstimulated CD8+ T cells sorted from spleen or lymph node cells, taken before transplant. The receptor was derived from a human donor who was the organ donor for an intestinal transplant. V usage is TRBV29-1 and J usage is TRBJ2-1; TRBD2 aligns across 10 bases. CDR3 amino acids: CSVETSGVNNEQFF. As DNA, the CDR3 is TGCAGCGTTGAAACTAGCGGGGTAAACAATGAGCAGTTCTTC.